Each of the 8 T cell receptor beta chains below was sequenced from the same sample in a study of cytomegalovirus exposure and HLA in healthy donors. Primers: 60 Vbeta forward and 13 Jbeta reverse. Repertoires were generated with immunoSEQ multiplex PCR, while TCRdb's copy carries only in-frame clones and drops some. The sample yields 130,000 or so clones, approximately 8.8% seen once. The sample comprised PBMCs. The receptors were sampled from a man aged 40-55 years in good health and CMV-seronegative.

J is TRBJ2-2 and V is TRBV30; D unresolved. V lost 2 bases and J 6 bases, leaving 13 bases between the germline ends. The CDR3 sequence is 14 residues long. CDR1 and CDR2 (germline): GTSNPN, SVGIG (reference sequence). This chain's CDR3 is CAWSLSPRAGELFF. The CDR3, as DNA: TGTGCCTGGAGTCTTAGCCCCCGGGCCGGGGAGCTGTTTTTT.

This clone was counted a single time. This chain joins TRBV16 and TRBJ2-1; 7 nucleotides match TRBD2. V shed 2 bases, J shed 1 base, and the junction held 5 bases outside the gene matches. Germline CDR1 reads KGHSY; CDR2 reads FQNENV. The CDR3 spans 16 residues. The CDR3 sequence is CASSQGGGVSYNEQFF. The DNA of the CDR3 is TGTGCCAGCAGCCAAGGCGGGGGAGTTTCCTACAATGAGCAGTTCTTC.

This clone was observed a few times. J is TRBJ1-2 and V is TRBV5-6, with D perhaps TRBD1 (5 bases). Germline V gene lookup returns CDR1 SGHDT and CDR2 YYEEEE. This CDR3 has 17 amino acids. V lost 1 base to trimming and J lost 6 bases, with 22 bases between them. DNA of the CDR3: TGTGCCAGCAGCTTGTATGCGGCTTCGGGGGGTCTTGATGGCTACACCTTC. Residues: CASSLYAASGGLDGYTF. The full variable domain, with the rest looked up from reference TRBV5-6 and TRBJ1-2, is DAGVTQSPTHLIKTRGQQVTLRCSPKSGHDTVSWYQQALGQGPQFIFQYYEEEERQRGNFPDRFSGHQFPNYSSELNVNALLLGDSALYLCASSLYAASGGLDGYTFGSGTRLTVV.

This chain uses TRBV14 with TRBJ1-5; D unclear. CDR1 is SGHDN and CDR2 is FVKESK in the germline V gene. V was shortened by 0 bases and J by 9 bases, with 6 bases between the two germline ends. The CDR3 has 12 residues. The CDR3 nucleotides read TGTGCCAGCAGCCAAGATCGGGGGCCCCAGCATTTT. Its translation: CASSQDRGPQHF.

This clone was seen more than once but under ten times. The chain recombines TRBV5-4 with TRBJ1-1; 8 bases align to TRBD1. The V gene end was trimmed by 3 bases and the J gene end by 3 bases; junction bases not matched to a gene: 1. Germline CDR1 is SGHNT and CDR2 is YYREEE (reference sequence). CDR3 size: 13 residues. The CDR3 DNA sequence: TGTGCCAGCAGCTCGGACAGGGACACTGAAGCTTTCTTT. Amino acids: CASSSDRDTEAFF.

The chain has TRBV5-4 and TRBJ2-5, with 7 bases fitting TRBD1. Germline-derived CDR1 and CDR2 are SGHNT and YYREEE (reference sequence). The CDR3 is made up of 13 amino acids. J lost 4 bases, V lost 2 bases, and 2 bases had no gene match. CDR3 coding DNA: TGTGCCAGCAGCTTACAGGGGAGAGAGACCCAGTACTTC. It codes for CASSLQGRETQYF.

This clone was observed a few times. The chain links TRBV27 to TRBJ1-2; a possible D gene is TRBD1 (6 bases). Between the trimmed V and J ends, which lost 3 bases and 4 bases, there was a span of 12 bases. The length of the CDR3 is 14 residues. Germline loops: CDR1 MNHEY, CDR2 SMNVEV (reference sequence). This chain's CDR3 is CASSLSGTFYGYTF. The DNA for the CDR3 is TGTGCCAGCAGTTTGTCCGGGACATTCTATGGCTACACCTTC.

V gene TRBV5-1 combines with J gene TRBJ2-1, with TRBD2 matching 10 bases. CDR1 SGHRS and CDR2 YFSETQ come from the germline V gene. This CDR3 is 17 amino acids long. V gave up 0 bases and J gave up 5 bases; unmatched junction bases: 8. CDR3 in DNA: TGCGCCAGCAGCTTGGTCCTCAGCGGGGGGGCCGACAATGAGCAGTTCTTC. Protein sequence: CASSLVLSGGADNEQFF.